Reported below is one T cell receptor beta chain. These data originate in a study of T cell responses to AZD1222 COVID-19 vaccine. CDR3 length equals 12 residues. Deletions cut 4 bases from V and 4 bases from J, with 7 bases between. The germline CDR1 and CDR2 sequences are SNHLY and FYNNEI. Sequencing was performed with immunoSEQ multiplex PCR; in TCRdb, only in-frame clones are kept and a portion is missing. Of 95,000 to 100,000 clones listed, around 84% are singletons. V usage is TRBV2 and J usage is TRBJ2-5; tentatively, D is TRBD1 (5 bases). The source was peripheral blood, collected on day 0 of AZD1222 vaccination. The clonotype originates from an adult in good health. The CDR3 is CASSGQGETQYF. In nucleotides, the CDR3 is TGTGCCAGCAGTGGGCAGGGAGAGACCCAGTACTTC.